The 8 T cell receptor beta chains below come from one sample, sequenced in a study of blood T cell repertoires in COVID-19 (dated by TCRdb to 2020 to 2021). The library was generated by the immunoSEQ multiplex PCR assay. TCRdb took over this immuneACCESS table, retaining in-frame rearrangements with V and J assigned. Such tables are incomplete; in checked studies, under half of the missing clones stem from an unresolved V gene, and the remainder is unexplained. For this sample the table gives 350,000 or so clones, of which around 90% were detected only once. 6.5% of the sample rests with the top ten. Sequences were obtained from peripheral blood. Source of these receptors: a man younger than 30 with active or convalescent COVID-19.

The chain has TRBV19 and TRBJ1-1; tentatively, D is TRBD1 (6 bases). CDR1 is LNHDA and CDR2 is SQIVND in the germline V gene (reference sequence). The CDR3 consists of 16 residues. V was pared by 4 bases and J by 0 bases, with 15 bases between. CDR3 protein: CASSRGSQGMNTEAFF. CDR3 coding DNA: TGTGCCAGTAGTAGGGGGTCGCAGGGGATGAACACTGAAGCTTTCTTT.

This clone came up once. J is TRBJ2-1 and V is TRBV18; 7 bases are shared with TRBD2. The J segment lost 8 bases and the V segment lost 0 bases, leaving 10 bases of the junction unmatched. The CDR3 covers 16 residues. Germline CDR1 and CDR2: KGHSH and LQKENI. CDR3 DNA sequence: TGTGCCAGCTCACCACCGGTCTATTTGGGAGGGTATGAGCAGTTCTTC. Protein: CASSPPVYLGGYEQFF.

CDR3 region: CASSILDEKLFF. For the CDR3, the DNA is TGTGCCAGCTCCATCCTAGATGAAAAACTGTTTTTT. The chain carries TRBV18 and TRBJ1-4; D ambiguous. The V end was cut by 6 bases, the J end by 6 bases, with 8 bases between. In germline, CDR1 is KGHSH, CDR2 LQKENI. The CDR3 has 12 amino acids.

The rearrangement uses TRBV5-6 and TRBJ2-5, with D tentatively TRBD2 (6 bases). Germline V lookup: CDR1 SGHDT, CDR2 YYEEEE. This CDR3 is built from 17 residues. Trimming removed 4 bases at V and 2 bases at J, with 21 bases between. DNA of the CDR3: TGTGCCAGCAGCCCCAAAGAGGGCCTAGCGTATCAAGAGACCCAGTACTTC. Protein product: CASSPKEGLAYQETQYF.

The V call is TRBV6-5, the J call TRBJ1-3, with D possibly TRBD1 on 6 matching bases. Between the trimmed V and J ends, which lost 0 bases and 5 bases, there was a span of 14 bases. Germline V gene data show CDR1 as MNHEY and CDR2 as SVGAGI. This CDR3 spans 16 amino acids. The CDR3 sequence is CASSYSLQGYRNTIYF. CDR3 sequence (DNA): TGTGCCAGCAGTTACTCCCTACAGGGTTATCGAAACACCATATATTTT.

V and J are TRBV9 and TRBJ2-1; the match to TRBD2 covers 9 bases. This CDR3 region has 15 residues. Per the germline V gene, CDR1 is SGDLS and CDR2 is YYNGEE. Trimming cost V 0 bases and J 7 bases; bases outside gene matches: 5. Written as DNA, the CDR3 is TGTGCCAGCAGCGTAGCTCAGCGGGGGGTTAATGAGCAGTTCTTC. Translating it yields CASSVAQRGVNEQFF.

The rearrangement uses TRBV27 and TRBJ1-1; 7 bases agree with TRBD1. Germline CDR1 and CDR2: MNHEY and SMNVEV (reference sequence). V shed 2 bases and J 1 base; nucleotides not matched to a gene: 1. The CDR3 is 14 residues long. DNA of the CDR3: TGTGCCAGCAGTTTACGGGACAGGAACACTGAAGCTTTCTTT. Translating it yields CASSLRDRNTEAFF.

V is TRBV28 and J is TRBJ1-2; TRBD1 might be the D (6 bases). Germline assignment: CDR1 MDHEN and CDR2 SYDVKM. CDR3 size: 14 residues. V dropped 2 bases and J dropped 4 bases, with 11 bases sitting between them. CDR3 sequence: CASSLRTEPYGYTF. DNA of the CDR3: TGTGCCAGCAGTTTAAGGACAGAGCCCTATGGCTACACCTTC.